This T cell receptor beta chain was retrieved from a study of tumor and adjacent non-tumor tissue in lung cancer. At the level of the study: Around 4 million productive TCRbeta reads were obtained per sample on average.

RNA was extracted from bulk tissue without any cell sorting. The CDR3 runs 18 residues. Three rounds of nested PCR, following a modified ARM-PCR protocol, produced the TCRbeta library. MiXCR, applied by TCRdb to the multiplex PCR reads, yields one record per CDR3 protein. There are around 79,000 distinct CDR3 sequences in the sample; around 77% occur only once, and approximately 9.5% lies in the top ten. On this clonotype: Its antigen remains unknown. The junction shows a germline mismatch at one end, possibly a read error.

Findings and caveats of the study: TCR diversity was significantly greater in tumor than normal lung tissue.

The chain employs TRBV12-3 or TRBV12-4 and TRBJ2-1, with 11 nucleotides matching TRBD1. The clonotype originates from a woman aged 40 to 55 with non-small cell lung cancer. The sequencing input was lung tumor tissue. Here the CDR3 DNA reads TGTGCCAGCAGACCGGGACAGGGGGGGTTAAGCTACTACAATGAGCAATTCTTC. The encoded protein is CASRPGQGGLSYYNEQFF.